These 17 T cell receptor beta chains were sequenced from one sample in a study of cytomegalovirus exposure and HLA in healthy donors. PCR was performed using 60 Vbeta and 13 Jbeta primers. Profiled with immunoSEQ multiplex PCR; TCRdb holds only in-frame clones, not every one. The sample gives over 150,000 clones, about 71% of which show up once; over 2.5% is in the top ten. Sequences were obtained from PBMCs. These receptors came from a woman aged 30 to 39 in good health and CMV-seronegative.

The chain carries TRBV10-3 and TRBJ1-4; D gene uncertain. The CDR3 sequence is 14 residues long. The germline V gene has CDR1 ENHRY and CDR2 SYGVKD. V lost 3 bases and J 6 bases, leaving 11 bases between the germline ends. Here the CDR3 reads CAISDGGFHEKLFF. The CDR3 nucleotides are TGTGCCATCAGTGATGGAGGATTTCATGAAAAACTGTTTTTT.

The genes are TRBV27 and TRBJ2-7; a weak D match, TRBD2 (6 bases). This CDR3 is built from 18 residues. V was cut by 3 bases and J by 2 bases, with 23 bases left in between. Germline V gene sequence: CDR1 MNHEY, CDR2 SMNVEV (reference sequence). The CDR3 loop reads CASSFLSSGRANTYEQYF. The CDR3 DNA sequence: TGTGCCAGCAGTTTTTTGAGTAGCGGCAGGGCGAATACCTACGAGCAGTACTTC.

This clone showed up just a few times. This sequence joins TRBV7-2 and TRBJ2-5; 8 bases are a match to TRBD2. The J call is in doubt because the DNA end fits TRBJ2-7 better. Germline lookup yields CDR1 SGHTA and CDR2 FQGNSA. CDR3 size: 13 residues. This CDR3 reads CASSPLLAGEQYF. CDR3 coding DNA: TGTGCCAGCAGCCCTCTCCTAGCGGGCGAGCAGTACTTC.

The chain carries TRBV4-2 and TRBJ2-2; D may be TRBD1 (6 bases). The V gene's germline CDR1 is LGHNA and CDR2 YNFKEQ. The CDR3 has 16 amino acids. With 0 bases removed from V and 6 bases from J, the gap between germline ends came to 14 bases. Here the CDR3 reads CASSQEPPNRAGELFF. CDR3 nucleotide sequence: TGTGCCAGCAGCCAAGAACCCCCTAACAGGGCCGGGGAGCTGTTTTTT.

The chain employs TRBV30 and TRBJ1-6, with D maybe TRBD1 (6 bases). The CDR3 runs to 16 residues. Per the germline V gene, CDR1 is GTSNPN and CDR2 is SVGIG (reference sequence). V lost 1 base and J 9 bases, leaving 19 bases between the germline ends. The CDR3 loop is CAWSAQGSGAGSPLHF. As DNA, the CDR3 is TGTGCCTGGAGTGCCCAGGGGTCGGGCGCAGGTTCACCCCTCCACTTT.

The genes are TRBV19 and TRBJ2-3, with 8 bases identical to TRBD2. The junction had 12 bases not matched to a gene; V was cut back by 6 bases and J by 7 bases. Germline loops: CDR1 LNHDA, CDR2 SQIVND (reference sequence). This CDR3 is built from 15 residues. This CDR3 is CASRWGGREGHTQYF. The CDR3 region has the DNA TGTGCCAGTAGATGGGGCGGTCGGGAGGGGCATACGCAGTATTTT.

This clone showed up just a few times. The chain joins TRBV9 to TRBJ2-5, with D possibly being TRBD2 (6 bases). V gave up 2 bases and J gave up 3 bases, with 14 bases separating them. Per germline, CDR1 SGDLS and CDR2 YYNGEE. The CDR3 has 15 amino acids. CDR3 in amino acids: CASSVGGGSKETQYF. DNA of the CDR3: TGTGCCAGCAGCGTGGGGGGTGGGAGTAAAGAGACCCAGTACTTC.

The J gene is TRBJ1-1, the V gene TRBV6-1, with TRBD1 matching 7 bases. The CDR3 sequence is 14 residues long. Germline CDR1 MNHNS, CDR2 SASEGT. The V segment lost 6 bases and the J segment 0 bases; nucleotides outside the gene matches: 4. The CDR3 loop reads CASSATGLNTEAFF. CDR3 nucleotide sequence: TGTGCCAGCAGCGCGACAGGGTTGAACACTGAAGCTTTCTTT.

The rearrangement links TRBV7-9 to TRBJ2-5; 9 bases align to TRBD1. This CDR3 has 15 amino acids. V was clipped by 1 base and J by 4 bases; unmatched bases: 4. Looked up from germline, CDR1 is SEHNR and CDR2 is FQNEAQ (reference sequence). The CDR3 protein is CASSLVGTGRETQYF. The CDR3 DNA is TGTGCCAGCAGCTTAGTTGGGACAGGGAGAGAGACCCAGTACTTC. Using reference TRBV7-9 and TRBJ2-5 for the parts outside the CDR3, the full variable domain is DTGVSQNPRHKITKRGQNVTFRCDPISEHNRLYWYRQTLGQGPEFLTYFQNEAQLEKSRLLSDRFSAERPKGSFSTLEIQRTEQGDSAMYLCASSLVGTGRETQYFGPGTRLLVL.

This clone occurred once. V is TRBV15 and J is TRBJ2-5, with 9 bases lining up with TRBD2. CDR3 length equals 16 residues. Germline values: CDR1 LNHNV, CDR2 YYDKDF (reference sequence). With V trimmed by 1 base and J by 6 bases, 9 bases remained unmatched. The CDR3: CATSRGSPSGIKTQYF. The CDR3 DNA is TGTGCCACCAGCAGAGGCTCCCCTAGCGGGATAAAGACCCAGTACTTC.

The V and J genes are TRBV5-6 and TRBJ1-1; 7 nucleotides line up with TRBD1. Germline CDR1 is SGHDT and CDR2 is YYEEEE. V shed 0 bases and J 0 bases; nucleotides not matched to a gene: 5. The CDR3 consists of 16 residues. For the CDR3, the DNA is TGTGCCAGCAGCTTGGGAGGGGGACAGATGAACACTGAAGCTTTCTTT. The encoded protein is CASSLGGGQMNTEAFF.

This chain connects TRBV30 to TRBJ1-4; the match to TRBD1 covers 9 bases. This CDR3 comprises 14 residues. Germline V lookup: CDR1 GTSNPN, CDR2 SVGIG (reference sequence). V gave up 4 bases and J gave up 4 bases; unmatched junction bases: 4. CDR3 bases: TGTGCCTGGAACCCGGGACAGGGTAATGAAAAACTGTTTTTT. This sequence encodes CAWNPGQGNEKLFF.

The chain has TRBV28 and TRBJ2-5; 9 nucleotides align to TRBD1. CDR1 is MDHEN and CDR2 is SYDVKM in the germline V gene. Germline trimming cut 3 bases from V and 2 bases from J; bases unmatched to any gene: 7. This CDR3 is 16 amino acids long. The CDR3 region is CASSFTATGGQETQYF. In DNA, the CDR3 is TGTGCCAGCAGTTTTACCGCGACAGGGGGACAAGAGACCCAGTACTTC.

On this clone: At one end the junction does not follow the germline gene, possibly because of a read error. This specimen includes other DNA sequences encoding the same CDR3. This chain joins TRBV28 and TRBJ1-4, with D maybe TRBD1 (5 bases). Per the germline V gene, CDR1 is MDHEN and CDR2 is SYDVKM. This CDR3 region has 15 residues. CDR3 nucleotides: TGTGCCAGCAGAACCCCCAGGGCCACTAACGAAAAACTGTTTTTT. It yields the protein CASRTPRATNEKLFF.

V gene TRBV5-1 combines with J gene TRBJ2-7; possible D gene TRBD1, 6 bases. The germline V gene encodes CDR1 SGHRS and CDR2 YFSETQ. The length of the CDR3 is 13 residues. V gave up 5 bases and J gave up 3 bases, with 12 bases separating them. The CDR3 DNA reads as TGCGCCAGCAGGTTTGGACAGAACTACGAGCAGTACTTC. As protein: CASRFGQNYEQYF.

The gene calls are TRBV2 and TRBJ1-2, with D tentatively TRBD1 (5 bases). There are 13 residues in the CDR3. Germline loops: CDR1 SNHLY, CDR2 FYNNEI. Trimming took 0 bases from V and 7 from J, leaving 9 bases between them. CDR3 sequence reads: CASSEAVRGGYTF. DNA for the CDR3: TGTGCCAGCAGTGAAGCGGTAAGGGGTGGCTACACCTTC.

The chain couples TRBV6-5 to TRBJ2-1; TRBD2 matches at 11 bases. Trimming at V came to 6 bases and at J to 4 bases, leaving 5 bases not matched to a gene. Per the germline V gene, CDR1 is MNHEY and CDR2 is SVGAGI. CDR3 length equals 15 residues. This CDR3 is CASSPGTSGYNEQFF. The DNA for the CDR3 is TGTGCCAGCAGCCCCGGGACTAGCGGATACAATGAGCAGTTCTTC.